These 28 T cell receptor beta chains were sequenced from one sample in a study of blood T cell repertoires in COVID-19. Measured with immunoSEQ multiplex PCR; TCRdb has only the in-frame clones, and not every one. The sample lists 150,000 to 200,000 clones, roughly four fifths seen once, with approximately 2.6% in the top ten. Sample: peripheral blood. Receptors originate from a human donor with acute or convalescent COVID-19. The donor label of this sample is uncertain.

The chain links TRBV6-1 to TRBJ2-2, with D possibly TRBD1 on 5 matching bases. V was shortened by 4 bases and J by 3 bases, with 15 bases between the two germline ends. Germline lookup yields CDR1 MNHNS and CDR2 SASEGT. The CDR3 length is 16 residues. CDR3: CASSGSLIQDTGELFF. The CDR3 DNA reads as TGTGCCAGCAGTGGATCTCTTATACAGGACACCGGGGAGCTGTTTTTT.

The chain is built from TRBV28 and TRBJ2-1, with a weak D call TRBD2 (5 bases). From germline, CDR1 is MDHEN and CDR2 SYDVKM. V lost 6 bases, J lost 6 bases, and 15 bases lay in between. CDR3 length: 14 amino acids. CDR3 amino acids: CASSLFRGTNEQFF. The CDR3 DNA reads TGTGCCAGCAGCCTCTTCCGGGGAACCAATGAGCAGTTCTTC.

V is TRBV28 and J is TRBJ1-5; D is undetermined. Trimming removed 7 bases at V and 8 bases at J, with 18 bases between. The germline V gene has CDR1 MDHEN and CDR2 SYDVKM. The CDR3 extends over 14 amino acids. CDR3 residues: CASTTGMGKKPQHF. CDR3 nucleotide sequence: TGTGCCAGCACCACCGGGATGGGGAAGAAGCCCCAGCATTTT.

This rearrangement joins TRBV14 to TRBJ1-6; D unclear. There are 14 residues in the CDR3. Trimming took 3 bases from V and 1 from J, leaving 4 bases between them. Per germline, CDR1 SGHDN and CDR2 FVKESK. CDR3 coding DNA: TGTGCCAGCAGCCACAGGTCCTATAATTCACCCCTCCACTTT. It codes for CASSHRSYNSPLHF. The full variable domain, in which reference TRBV14 and TRBJ1-6 provide the parts outside the CDR3, is EAGVTQFPSHSVIEKGQTVTLRCDPISGHDNLYWYRRVMGKEIKFLLHFVKESKQDESGMPNNRFLAERTGGTYSTLKVQPAELEDSGVYFCASSHRSYNSPLHFGNGTRLTVT.

The CDR3 DNA is TGTGCCAGCAGTGAAGCGTTCAGGGCCCAAGAGACCCAGTACTTC. This translates into CASSEAFRAQETQYF. The chain carries TRBV6-1 and TRBJ2-5, with a possible D match to TRBD1 (5 bases). The CDR3 has 15 amino acids. Per the germline V gene, CDR1 is MNHNS and CDR2 is SASEGT. V was cut by 0 bases and J by 1 base, with 9 bases left in between.

CDR3: CASSPDPHFRGYTF. The CDR3 DNA reads as TGTGCCAGCAGCCCCGATCCCCATTTTCGGGGCTACACCTTC. The chain has TRBV3-1 (or the pseudogene TRBV3-2) and TRBJ1-2; D gene unclear. V was trimmed by 4 bases and J by 8 bases, leaving 17 bases between them. Germline V gives CDR1 LGHDT, CDR2 YNNKEL (reference sequence). The CDR3 runs to 14 residues.

For the CDR3, the DNA is TGTGCCAGCAGTTCAGTTAAAGATTCACCCCTCCACTTT. Translating gives CASSSVKDSPLHF. V is TRBV12-3 or TRBV12-4 and J is TRBJ1-6; D is uncertain. This CDR3 is 13 amino acids long. With 4 bases removed from V and 8 bases from J, the gap between germline ends came to 9 bases.

This clone turned up a few times. CDR3 sequence: CASSQEAGRINSPLHF. The CDR3 DNA reads TGCGCCAGCAGCCAAGAGGCAGGCCGAATTAATTCACCCCTCCACTTT. The V and J genes are TRBV4-1 and TRBJ1-6; D remains ambiguous. From germline, CDR1 is MGHRA and CDR2 YSYEKL. CDR3 length: 16 amino acids. The germline V and J ends were trimmed by 0 bases and 6 bases, with 12 bases remaining between them.

The gene calls are TRBV27 and TRBJ2-1, with TRBD2 matching 9 bases. With 5 bases clipped from V and 4 bases from J, the junction kept 6 bases outside the gene matches. Germline V gene data show CDR1 as MNHEY and CDR2 as SMNVEV (reference sequence). The CDR3 totals 15 residues. The CDR3 region has the DNA TGTGCCAGCAGTCTCAGGACTAGCGAGTACAATGAGCAGTTCTTC. Its protein is CASSLRTSEYNEQFF.

The chain links TRBV7-8 to TRBJ1-1; TRBD1 is a possible D gene (6 bases). V was trimmed by 1 base and J by 3 bases, leaving 12 bases between them. Germline V gene lookup returns CDR1 SGHVS and CDR2 FQNEAQ. The length of the CDR3 is 15 residues. CDR3 region: CASSLGGGWYTEAFF. The CDR3 coding sequence is TGTGCCAGCAGCTTAGGAGGGGGATGGTACACTGAAGCTTTCTTT.

The rearrangement links TRBV5-1 to TRBJ2-5; D might be TRBD1 (5 bases). The CDR3 totals 14 residues. Trimming shortened V by 0 bases and J by 5 bases, and 11 bases separated the two germline ends. CDR1 SGHRS and CDR2 YFSETQ come from the germline V gene. As DNA, the CDR3 is TGCGCCAGCAGCTTGGGAGCAGGGTCGGAGACCCAGTACTTC. It yields the protein CASSLGAGSETQYF.

The chain combines TRBV10-1 with TRBJ2-7; the match to TRBD1 covers 8 bases. V shed 5 bases, J shed 4 bases, and the junction held 7 bases outside the gene matches. This CDR3 contains 14 residues. Germline CDR1 reads WNHNN; CDR2 reads SYGVQD (reference sequence). CDR3 coding DNA: TGCGCCAGCAGTAACCGACAGGGGTGGTACGAGCAGTACTTC. Protein sequence: CASSNRQGWYEQYF.

The genes are TRBV5-1 and TRBJ2-7, with TRBD2 matching 8 bases. Germline CDR1 SGHRS, CDR2 YFSETQ. V gave up 4 bases and J gave up 3 bases; unmatched junction bases: 6. The CDR3 sequence is 14 residues long. Here the CDR3 reads CASSATSEGYEQYF. Here the CDR3 DNA reads TGCGCCAGCAGCGCGACTAGCGAAGGCTACGAGCAGTACTTC.

This sequence joins TRBV29-1 and TRBJ2-4, with a possible D match to TRBD2 (6 bases). In germline, CDR1 is SQVTM, CDR2 ANQGSEA. V was clipped by 2 bases and J by 6 bases, with 17 bases between them. CDR3 length equals 15 residues. Here the CDR3 reads CSVELGSGAANIQYF. CDR3 DNA sequence: TGCAGCGTTGAATTGGGTTCGGGAGCGGCAAACATTCAGTACTTC.

The chain has TRBV4-1 and TRBJ2-7, with 9 bases identical to TRBD1. CDR1 and CDR2 (germline): MGHRA, YSYEKL. V lost 0 bases and J lost 6; bases outside the gene matches: 6. The length of the CDR3 is 15 residues. The DNA for the CDR3 is TGCGCCAGCAGCCAAGAGGGGACAGGGATACGCGAGCAGTACTTC. It yields the protein CASSQEGTGIREQYF.

The chain joins TRBV19 to TRBJ1-1; D is perhaps TRBD1 (5 bases). V was shortened by 4 bases and J by 4 bases, with 13 bases between the two germline ends. The CDR3 is 14 amino acids. Germline V lookup: CDR1 LNHDA, CDR2 SQIVND (reference sequence). CDR3 amino acids: CASSTAGVITEAFF. The CDR3 region has the DNA TGTGCCAGTAGTACTGCGGGGGTGATCACTGAAGCTTTCTTT.

Of note for this clone: Other DNA sequences of this sample code for an identical CDR3. The rearrangement links TRBV3-1 (or the pseudogene TRBV3-2) to TRBJ2-7; D is ambiguous. From germline, CDR1 is LGHDT and CDR2 YNNKEL (reference sequence). The CDR3 extends over 12 amino acids. Trimming took off 0 bases at V and 6 bases at J, with 6 bases between the two ends. The CDR3 coding sequence is TGTGCCAGCAGCCAAGATACGGGCGAGCAGTACTTC. Amino acids: CASSQDTGEQYF.

This chain links TRBV11-2 with TRBJ1-2, with 10 bases fitting TRBD1. J was trimmed by 9 bases and V by 2 bases; bases with no gene match: 6. This CDR3 region has 14 residues. CDR1 SGHAT and CDR2 FQNNGV come from the germline V gene. The CDR3 DNA follows: TGTGCCAGCAGCTTACCGGGACAGGGGATGAGCTACACCTTC. This translates into CASSLPGQGMSYTF.

The V call is TRBV5-4, the J call TRBJ1-6; maybe TRBD1 (6 bases). CDR1 is SGHNT, CDR2 YYREEE, per germline (reference sequence). V lost 4 bases, J lost 0 bases, and 11 bases lay in between. The CDR3 sequence is 16 residues long. The CDR3: CASSPGQSSYNSPLHF. The CDR3 DNA sequence: TGTGCCAGCAGCCCGGGACAAAGCTCCTATAATTCACCCCTCCACTTT. The full variable domain, its missing parts supplied by reference TRBV5-4 and TRBJ1-6, is ETGVTQSPTHLIKTRGQQVTLRCSSQSGHNTVSWYQQALGQGPQFIFQYYREEENGRGNFPPRFSGLQFPNYSSELNVNALELDDSALYLCASSPGQSSYNSPLHFGNGTRLTVT.

The chain carries TRBV19 and TRBJ2-1, with 7 bases aligning to TRBD2. This CDR3 is built from 13 residues. The trim removed 7 bases at V and 6 bases at J, leaving 6 bases unmatched. Germline V gene lookup returns CDR1 LNHDA and CDR2 SQIVND (reference sequence). This CDR3 reads CASTTSSRNEQFF. The CDR3 DNA sequence: TGTGCCAGTACGACTAGCTCCCGCAATGAGCAGTTCTTC.

The chain links TRBV28 to TRBJ2-4; the match to TRBD1 covers 9 bases. The CDR3 totals 15 residues. The germline CDR1 and CDR2 sequences are MDHEN and SYDVKM. V was clipped by 5 bases and J by 9 bases; unmatched bases: 11. As DNA, the CDR3 is TGTGCCAGCAGTCAAGCCCCGACAGGGGGTGTCATTCAGTACTTC. Protein sequence: CASSQAPTGGVIQYF.

The gene calls are TRBV19 and TRBJ2-7; the D gene is possibly TRBD2 (6 bases). V lost 6 bases, J lost 4 bases, and 13 bases lay in between. Germline V gene data show CDR1 as LNHDA and CDR2 as SQIVND (reference sequence). This CDR3 region has 13 residues. Here the CDR3 DNA reads TGTGCCAGTAGCCCTGAGGGGAGGTACGAGCAGTACTTC. Protein: CASSPEGRYEQYF.

V usage is TRBV5-6 and J usage is TRBJ1-3, with D possibly matching TRBD1 (6 bases). Looked up from germline, CDR1 is SGHDT and CDR2 is YYEEEE. Trimming cost V 4 bases and J 0 bases, with 14 bases left between them. The CDR3 spans 16 residues. The CDR3 DNA reads TGTGCCAGCAGCCCCGACAGGCGAATCTCTGGAAACACCATATATTTT. It translates to CASSPDRRISGNTIYF. Variable domain in full (rest from reference TRBV5-6 and TRBJ1-3): DAGVTQSPTHLIKTRGQQVTLRCSPKSGHDTVSWYQQALGQGPQFIFQYYEEEERQRGNFPDRFSGHQFPNYSSELNVNALLLGDSALYLCASSPDRRISGNTIYFGEGSWLTVV.

The chain uses TRBV5-1 and TRBJ1-2, with a possible D match to TRBD1 (5 bases). Germline CDR1 reads SGHRS; CDR2 reads YFSETQ. V lost 0 bases to trimming and J lost 8 bases, with 11 bases between them. There are 13 residues in the CDR3. The CDR3 loop is CASSLDRSEGYTF. CDR3 in DNA: TGCGCCAGCAGCTTGGACAGGTCTGAGGGCTACACCTTC.

The genes are TRBV15 and TRBJ2-1; 10 bases map to TRBD1. Looked up from germline, CDR1 is LNHNV and CDR2 is YYDKDF (reference sequence). V lost 6 bases, J lost 9 bases, and 11 bases stayed unmatched. This CDR3 comprises 15 residues. DNA of the CDR3: TGTGCCACCAGAAACCGGGACAGGGGTGTCAGTGAGCAGTTCTTC. It translates to CATRNRDRGVSEQFF.

The chain couples TRBV27 to TRBJ1-1; D unresolved. V was cut by 3 bases and J by 6 bases, with 11 bases left in between. Germline values: CDR1 MNHEY, CDR2 SMNVEV (reference sequence). The CDR3 totals 13 residues. CDR3 protein: CASSLAHFSEAFF. Written as DNA, the CDR3 is TGTGCCAGCAGTTTGGCACATTTTTCTGAAGCTTTCTTT.

The table lists this clone with a count of one. The chain has TRBV6-5 and TRBJ2-3; maybe TRBD1 (6 bases). V lost 4 bases, J lost 14 bases, and 16 bases lay in between. The CDR3 is made up of 12 amino acids. Per the germline V gene, CDR1 is MNHEY and CDR2 is SVGAGI. CDR3 DNA: TGTGCCAGCAGTTCATCAGGGGTTCGATGGTATTTT. It codes for CASSSSGVRWYF.

V gene TRBV6-5 combines with J gene TRBJ2-7; 7 bases agree with TRBD1. CDR3 length: 16 amino acids. Germline CDR1 is MNHEY and CDR2 is SVGAGI. Trimming removed 1 base from V and 5 bases from J; junction bases left unmatched: 11. The chain's CDR3 is CASSYFRTGSLDEQYF. In nucleotides, the CDR3 is TGTGCCAGCAGTTACTTCCGGACAGGTAGTCTCGACGAGCAGTACTTC.